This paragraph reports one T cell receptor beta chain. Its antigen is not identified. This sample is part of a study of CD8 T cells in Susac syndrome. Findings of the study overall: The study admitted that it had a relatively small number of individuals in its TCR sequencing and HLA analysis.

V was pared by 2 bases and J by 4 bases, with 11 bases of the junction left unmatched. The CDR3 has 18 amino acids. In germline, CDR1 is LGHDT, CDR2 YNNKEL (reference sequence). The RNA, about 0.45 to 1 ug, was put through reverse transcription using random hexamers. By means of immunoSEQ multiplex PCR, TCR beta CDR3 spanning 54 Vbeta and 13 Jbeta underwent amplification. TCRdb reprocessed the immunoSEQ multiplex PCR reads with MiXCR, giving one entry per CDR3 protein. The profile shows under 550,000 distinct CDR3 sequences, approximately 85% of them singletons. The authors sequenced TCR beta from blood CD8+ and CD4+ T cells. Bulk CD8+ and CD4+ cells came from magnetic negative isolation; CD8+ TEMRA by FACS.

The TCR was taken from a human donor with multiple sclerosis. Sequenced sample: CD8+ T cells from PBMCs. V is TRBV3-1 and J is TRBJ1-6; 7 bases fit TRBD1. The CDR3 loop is CASSQLYNRDSYNSPLHF. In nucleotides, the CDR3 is TGTGCCAGCAGCCAATTATACAATAGGGACAGTTATAATTCACCCCTCCACTTT.